The rows below give T cell receptor beta chains drawn from one sample of a study of response to subunit inactivated influenza vaccine. From the RT-PCR reads, TCRdb called clonotypes with MiXCR, one entry per CDR3 protein. Seen here are roughly 570,000 distinct CDR3 sequences, about an eighth observed once, and the top ten hold around 13%. The specimen was PBMCs from blood, collected 45 days after vaccination. The receptors come from a man aged 50-60 years who received an inactivated influenza vaccine. Both conserved end residues are part of each CDR3. The order of the fields is D gene, V gene, clone size, J gene, CDR3 protein, CDR3 DNA. D genes are given only for firm matches. The size of a clone is reported for some rows only, either as once, few or many, or as a class for expanded clones.

>.|TRBV14|.|TRBJ2-1
CASSQGKSSYNEQFF
TGTGCCAGCAGCCAAGGGAAGAGCTCCTACAATGAGCAGTTCTTC
>.|TRBV6-5|many|TRBJ1-6
CASSYSLANSPLHF
TGTGCCAGCAGTTACAGTTTGGCGAATTCACCCCTCCACTTT
>.|TRBV11-2|once|TRBJ2-7
CASSPVGYSYEQYF
TGTGCCAGCAGCCCGGTAGGATACTCCTACGAGCAGTACTTC
>TRBD2|TRBV4-2|.|TRBJ2-3
CASSPTSGRSDTQYF
TGTGCCAGCAGCCCGACTAGCGGGAGATCAGATACGCAGTATTTT
>TRBD2|TRBV29-1|many|TRBJ2-1
CSLEERLAGGNEQFF
TGCAGCCTTGAAGAGAGACTAGCGGGAGGCAATGAGCAGTTCTTC
>TRBD2|TRBV4-2|many|TRBJ2-3
CASSQDVTSGMVTDTQYF
TGTGCCAGCAGCCAAGATGTGACTAGCGGGATGGTCACAGATACGCAGTATTTT
>TRBD1|TRBV20-1|few|TRBJ1-3
CSAPRGGDTGNTIYF
TGCAGTGCCCCCAGGGGGGGGGACACTGGAAACACCATATATTTT
>TRBD1|TRBV6-1|.|TRBJ1-3
CASRLRGVGNTIYF
TGTGCCTCCAGACTCAGGGGGGTCGGAAACACCATATATTTT
>.|TRBV15|.|TRBJ2-3
CATSRDVRGETDTQYF
TGTGCCACCAGCAGAGATGTCAGGGGTGAAACAGATACGCAGTATTTT
>.|TRBV7-9|many|TRBJ2-1
CASSPESHEQFF
TGTGCCAGCAGCCCCGAAAGTCATGAGCAGTTCTTC
>.|TRBV30|.|TRBJ2-4
CAWERAKNIQYF
TGTGCCTGGGAAAGAGCCAAAAACATTCAGTACTTC
>.|TRBV27|.|TRBJ2-1
CASALGTGNEQFF
TGTGCCAGCGCCCTGGGGACTGGCAATGAGCAGTTCTTC
>TRBD1|TRBV12-3/TRBV12-4|.|TRBJ2-1
CASSLPGTGGNEQFF
TGTGCCAGCAGTTTACCCGGGACAGGGGGCAATGAGCAGTTCTTC
>.|TRBV5-5|few|TRBJ2-5
CASSFSSGRETQYF
TGTGCCAGCAGCTTCTCCAGTGGGAGAGAGACCCAGTACTTC
>.|TRBV6-1|.|TRBJ2-3
CASRESASTDTQYF
TGTGCCAGCAGGGAAAGCGCGAGCACAGATACGCAGTATTTT
>.|TRBV5-1|many|TRBJ2-1
CASSSTYNEQFF
TGCGCCAGCAGCTCGACCTACAATGAGCAGTTCTTC
>.|TRBV5-1|few|TRBJ2-7
CASSPAGDPSYEQYF
TGCGCCAGCAGCCCTGCAGGGGACCCATCCTACGAGCAGTACTTC
>.|TRBV20-1|few|TRBJ2-1
CSGAPTGGPIYNEQFF
TGCAGTGGGGCCCCTACTGGCGGGCCCATTTACAATGAGCAGTTCTTC
>.|TRBV10-1|.|TRBJ2-1
CASGTGSEQFF
TGCGCCAGCGGTACAGGGAGTGAGCAGTTCTTC
>.|TRBV3-1|.|TRBJ2-2
CASSQYSRGTGELFF
TGTGCCAGCAGCCAATATTCCAGGGGCACCGGGGAGCTGTTTTTT
>.|TRBV5-1|.|TRBJ2-3
CASSLAEGWDTQYF
TGCGCCAGCAGCCTTGCTGAGGGGTGGGATACGCAGTATTTT
>TRBD2|TRBV6-1|.|TRBJ2-3
CASKLAPSTDTQYF
TGTGCCAGCAAACTAGCGCCTAGCACAGATACGCAGTATTTT
>.|TRBV12-3/TRBV12-4|few|TRBJ1-5
CASSPPRGLVGADSNQPQHF
TGTGCCAGCAGCCCACCCCGGGGCCTGGTTGGTGCGGATAGCAATCAGCCCCAGCATTTT
>TRBD1|TRBV28|.|TRBJ1-1
CASSFRQGAFEVEGAFF
TGTGCCAGCAGTTTTCGGCAGGGGGCATTCGAGGTTGAGGGGGCTTTCTTT
>.|TRBV7-2|few|TRBJ1-2
CASRAGKYGYTF
TGTGCCAGCAGGGCGGGGAAGTATGGCTACACCTTC
>.|TRBV6-5|few|TRBJ1-1
CASSYSVGNTEAFF
TGTGCCAGCAGTTACTCGGTGGGTAACACTGAAGCTTTCTTT
>.|TRBV29-1|few|TRBJ1-1
CSVVSQGLNTEAFF
TGCAGCGTTGTTTCCCAGGGCTTAAACACTGAAGCTTTCTTT
>.|TRBV20-1|many|TRBJ1-1
CSAREGQNTEAFF
TGCAGTGCTAGAGAAGGACAGAACACTGAAGCTTTCTTT
>TRBD1|TRBV20-1|.|TRBJ1-2
CSATRTGGGSGYTF
TGCAGTGCTACCCGGACAGGGGGCGGTTCTGGCTACACCTTC
>.|TRBV7-2|.|TRBJ2-7
CASSPTPGGAYEQYF
TGTGCCAGCAGCCCCACCCCGGGTGGGGCCTACGAGCAGTACTTC
>.|TRBV5-1|few|TRBJ2-7
CASSLWDTAYEQYF
TGCGCCAGCAGCCTGTGGGACACCGCCTACGAGCAGTACTTC
>.|TRBV29-1|.|TRBJ2-7
CSVDAGGNEQYF
TGCAGCGTTGATGCTGGGGGCAACGAGCAGTACTTC
>.|TRBV6-5|.|TRBJ2-7
CASRLQVAYEQYF
TGTGCCAGCAGGTTACAGGTCGCCTACGAGCAGTACTTC
>.|TRBV11-2|.|TRBJ2-3
CASSPLGLLPNGDPDTQYF
TGTGCCAGCAGCCCCCTGGGCCTTTTACCGAACGGAGACCCAGATACGCAGTATTTT
>.|TRBV20-1|few|TRBJ2-5
CSARDGDRMAETQYF
TGCAGTGCTAGAGATGGGGACCGGATGGCAGAGACCCAGTACTTC
>.|TRBV20-1|few|TRBJ1-5
CSAREGGVYQPQHF
TGCAGTGCTAGAGAAGGCGGCGTGTATCAGCCCCAGCATTTT
>.|TRBV6-5|.|TRBJ2-7
CASSSPDGGSREQYF
TGTGCCAGCAGTTCCCCCGATGGGGGCTCACGCGAGCAGTACTTC
>TRBD2|TRBV5-1|.|TRBJ2-3
CASRKVGGRSTDTQYF
TGCGCCAGCAGGAAGGTTGGCGGGAGGTCCACAGATACGCAGTATTTT
>TRBD2|TRBV29-1|few|TRBJ2-3
CSVAGRVTDTQYF
TGCAGCGTTGCGGGGAGGGTCACAGATACGCAGTATTTT